The 14 T cell receptor beta chains below were found in one sample sequenced in a study of T-cell memory formation after mild COVID-19. TCRdb reanalysed the 5' RACE reads using MiXCR and keeps one entry per CDR3 protein. Of about 350,000 distinct CDR3 sequences listed, roughly 13% are singletons. The specimen was PBMCs or a T cell subset sorted from them (not recorded which). The receptors derive from a man between 18 and 29 years old who had mild COVID-19 (a few samples of this study predate the infection). Cell type and time point are not known.

This clonotype was detected only a few times. CDR3 protein: CASSTGSGYTF. The CDR3 region has the DNA TGTGCCAGCTCAACTGGCAGTGGCTACACCTTC. The rearrangement uses TRBV18 and TRBJ1-2; no clear D. Trimming removed 5 bases from V and 7 bases from J, with 8 bases in between. Germline V gene sequence: CDR1 KGHSH, CDR2 LQKENI. This CDR3 spans 11 amino acids.

The chain uses TRBV10-3 and TRBJ1-2; D might be TRBD1 (6 bases). Germline V lookup: CDR1 ENHRY, CDR2 SYGVKD. The V end lost 2 bases, the J end lost 0 bases, and 10 bases lay between the germline ends. This CDR3 has 15 residues. CDR3 nucleotides: TGTGCCATCAGTGAGCCAGGGACAACTAACTATGGCTACACCTTC. It codes for CAISEPGTTNYGYTF.

For the CDR3, the DNA is TGTGCCGGGGGGAGAGGGGTCCTCAACGAGCAGTACTTC. It specifies CAGGRGVLNEQYF. The J gene is TRBJ2-7, the V gene TRBV18; a possible D gene is TRBD2 (6 bases). CDR3 length equals 13 residues. The ends were cut back, 11 bases at V and 5 bases at J, with 19 bases in the middle. Germline values: CDR1 KGHSH, CDR2 LQKENI.

The V gene is TRBV27, the J gene TRBJ2-5; D is perhaps TRBD1 (6 bases). Trimming took off 3 bases at V and 11 bases at J, with 13 bases between the two ends. Germline assignment: CDR1 MNHEY and CDR2 SMNVEV (reference sequence). The CDR3 runs 12 residues. The CDR3 DNA reads as TGTGCCAGCAGTTTCCCAACAGGGATGCAGTACTTC. Amino acid sequence: CASSFPTGMQYF.

The V call is TRBV6-5, the J call TRBJ1-6, with a tentative D call TRBD1 (6 bases). The CDR3 runs to 14 residues. In germline, CDR1 is MNHEY, CDR2 SVGAGI. Trimming cost V 6 bases and J 14 bases, with 20 bases left between them. Here the CDR3 DNA reads TGTGCCAGCAGCTCGGGACACCTTATCAGATCCCTCCACTTT. This encodes CASSSGHLIRSLHF.

The sample holds a few counts of this clonotype. This chain connects TRBV7-9 to TRBJ1-1; D is possibly TRBD1 (5 bases). The CDR3 loop spans 13 amino acids. The germline V and J ends were trimmed by 6 bases and 0 bases, with 8 bases remaining between them. From germline, CDR1 is SEHNR and CDR2 FQNEAQ (reference sequence). DNA for the CDR3: TGTGCCAGCAGGGGACGGGTGAACACTGAAGCTTTCTTT. It yields the protein CASRGRVNTEAFF.

The sample holds one count of this clonotype. The chain couples TRBV20-1 to TRBJ1-4, with D unclear. The ends were cut back, 0 bases at V and 8 bases at J, with 7 bases in the middle. The germline CDR1 and CDR2 sequences are DFQATT and SNEGSKA (reference sequence). This CDR3 has 12 amino acids. CDR3 protein: CSARDLGEKLFF. The CDR3 bases are TGCAGTGCTAGAGATCTAGGAGAAAAACTGTTTTTT.

V gene TRBV6-2 or TRBV6-3 combines with J gene TRBJ2-2; D call uncertain. Germline V gene data show CDR1 as MNHEY and CDR2 as SVGEGT. The CDR3 contains 14 residues. V lost 10 bases and J 0 bases, leaving 12 bases between the germline ends. CDR3 residues: CATKPPPNTGELFF. The CDR3 DNA reads as TGTGCCACAAAGCCACCCCCGAACACCGGGGAGCTGTTTTTT.

V usage is TRBV5-1 and J usage is TRBJ1-1; the D is unclear. This CDR3 has 15 residues. Trimming took 0 bases from V and 0 from J, leaving 9 bases between them. Germline V CDR1 and CDR2: SGHRS, YFSETQ. The CDR3 here is CASSLEASMNTEAFF. The CDR3 nucleotides read TGCGCCAGCAGCTTGGAGGCTTCCATGAACACTGAAGCTTTCTTT.

The rearrangement links TRBV5-1 to TRBJ2-2, with no clear D. Trimming shortened V by 5 bases and J by 0 bases, and 8 bases separated the two germline ends. This CDR3 contains 14 residues. Germline V CDR1 and CDR2: SGHRS, YFSETQ. This chain's CDR3 is CASSQAPNTGELFF. The CDR3 DNA reads TGCGCCAGCAGTCAAGCGCCGAACACCGGGGAGCTGTTTTTT. The whole variable domain, filled in from reference TRBV5-1 and TRBJ2-2, reads KAGVTQTPRYLIKTRGQQVTLSCSPISGHRSVSWYQQTPGQGLQFLFEYFSETQRNKGNFPGRFSGRQFSNSRSEMNVSTLELGDSALYLCASSQAPNTGELFFGEGSRLTVL.

This sequence joins TRBV18 and TRBJ2-7; D may correspond to TRBD1 or TRBD2 (5 bases each). Trimming left V 8 bases short and J 5 bases short, with 16 bases between. CDR3 size: 13 residues. The V gene's germline CDR1 is KGHSH and CDR2 LQKENI. CDR3: CASQKDTGDEQYV. Here the CDR3 DNA reads TGTGCCAGCCAAAAGGACACCGGGGACGAGCAGTACGTC.

V gene TRBV11-2 combines with J gene TRBJ2-2, with 7 bases identical to TRBD2. The CDR3 runs 17 residues. After removal of 2 bases from V and 0 bases from J, the junction contained 6 bases not matched to a gene. Germline V gene sequence: CDR1 SGHAT, CDR2 FQNNGV. CDR3 residues: CASSLWGGFANTGELFF. The DNA for the CDR3 is TGTGCCAGCAGCTTATGGGGGGGGTTCGCGAACACCGGGGAGCTGTTTTTT. Filled out from reference TRBV11-2 and TRBJ2-2, the complete variable domain reads EAGVAQSPRYKIIEKRQSVAFWCNPISGHATLYWYQQILGQGPKLLIQFQNNGVVDDSQLPKDRFSAERLKGVDSTLKIQPAKLEDSAVYLCASSLWGGFANTGELFFGEGSRLTVL.

This clonotype was counted only a few times. The V call is TRBV20-1, the J call TRBJ2-2; 9 positions match TRBD2. CDR3 size: 16 residues. Germline CDR1 DFQATT, CDR2 SNEGSKA (reference sequence). V dropped 6 bases and J dropped 2; count of bases not matched to a gene: 10. As DNA, the CDR3 is TGCAGTGCATCCCTTAGCGGGGGTTATAACACCGGGGAGCTGTTTTTT. Translated: CSASLSGGYNTGELFF.

The rearrangement joins TRBV6-2 or TRBV6-3 to TRBJ1-3, with a possible D match to TRBD1 (5 bases). Germline CDR1 MNHEY, CDR2 SVGEGT. Trimming stripped 4 bases from V and 2 bases from J, with 9 bases between. This CDR3 spans 14 amino acids. The CDR3 region has the DNA TGTGCCAGCAGTTGGGACCGCCCTGGAAACACCATATATTTT. Amino acids: CASSWDRPGNTIYF.